One and the same sample provided the 2 T cell receptor beta chains below, sequenced in a study of shared clonotypes between healthy human individuals. The data were produced by immunoSEQ multiplex PCR, yet TCRdb's version contains in-frame clones alone and is incomplete. The table records over a million clones, about 75% of them present only once. Sequencing input: memory CD4+ T cells sorted from blood. Stated subset: CD45RA-negative fraction. All receptors come from a man between 18 and 35 years old in good health.

The genes are TRBV18 and TRBJ2-5; 7 positions match TRBD1. CDR3 size: 16 residues. CDR1 is KGHSH and CDR2 is LQKENI in the germline V gene. The J segment lost 2 bases and the V segment lost 0 bases, leaving 6 bases of the junction unmatched. CDR3 region: CASSPPNPTGQETQYF. CDR3 sequence (DNA): TGTGCCAGCTCACCACCAAATCCGACAGGGCAAGAGACCCAGTACTTC.

This chain's CDR3 is CASSNIQGAGAYEQYF. The CDR3 DNA reads as TGTGCCAGCAGTAATATCCAAGGGGCAGGGGCATACGAGCAGTACTTC. This chain uses TRBV25-1 with TRBJ2-7, with D tentatively TRBD1 (6 bases). The germline V gene encodes CDR1 MGHDK and CDR2 SYGVNS. The CDR3 totals 16 residues. V gave up 5 bases and J gave up 4 bases, with 21 bases separating them.